The T cell receptor (beta chain) under discussion was sequenced for a study of blood T cell repertoires in COVID-19. Using immunoSEQ multiplex PCR, the repertoire was profiled, and TCRdb retains in-frame clones only, with some absent. The sample includes under 150,000 clones, 81% of them seen just once. This CDR3 contains 17 residues. Germline V lookup: CDR1 LGHDT, CDR2 YNNKEL (reference sequence). V gave up 3 bases and J gave up 1 base, with 16 bases separating them. This rearrangement joins TRBV3-1 (or the pseudogene TRBV3-2) to TRBJ2-4; D is perhaps TRBD1 (6 bases). The specimen was peripheral blood. This sequence originates from a woman aged 55-70 years with active or convalescent COVID-19. CDR3 sequence reads: CASSHDWGRTAKNIQYF. The CDR3 DNA follows: TGTGCCAGCAGCCATGACTGGGGGCGAACTGCCAAAAACATTCAGTACTTC.